The source of this T cell receptor beta chain is a study of Ad26.COV2.S vaccination and SARS-CoV-2 variants. The V gene's germline CDR1 is SGDLS and CDR2 YYNGEE. The CDR3 is made up of 15 amino acids. Deletions cut 2 bases from V and 4 bases from J, with 15 bases between. Produced via immunoSEQ multiplex PCR; TCRdb's table is partial and in-frame only. Altogether 45,000 or so clones are present, approximately 80% being singletons, with the ten largest covering around half. The sample consisted of peripheral blood, taken after recovery from COVID-19. This clonotype was sampled from a human donor who had recovered from COVID-19. V and J are TRBV9 and TRBJ1-2; D unclear. The CDR3 here is CASSVSTVPVYGYTF. As DNA, the CDR3 is TGTGCCAGCAGCGTTTCCACCGTGCCTGTCTATGGCTACACCTTC.